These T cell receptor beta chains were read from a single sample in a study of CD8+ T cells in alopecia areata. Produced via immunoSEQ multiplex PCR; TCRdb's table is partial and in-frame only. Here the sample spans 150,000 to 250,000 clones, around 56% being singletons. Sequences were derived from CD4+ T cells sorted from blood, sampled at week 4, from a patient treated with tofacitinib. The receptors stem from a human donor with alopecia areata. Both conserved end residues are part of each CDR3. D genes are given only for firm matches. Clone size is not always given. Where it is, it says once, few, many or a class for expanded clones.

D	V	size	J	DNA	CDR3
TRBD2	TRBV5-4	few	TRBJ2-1	TGTGCCAGCAGCTTCGAGAGTGCGGGGGATGAGCAGTTCTTC	CASSFESAGDEQFF
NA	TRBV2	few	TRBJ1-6	TGTGCCAGCAGTGTTAGTGGGCAGGGTTCACCCCTCCACTTT	CASSVSGQGSPLHF
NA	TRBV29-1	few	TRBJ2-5	TGCAGTTTCGGAGGGAGTTCGGAGACCCAGTACTTC	CSFGGSSETQYF
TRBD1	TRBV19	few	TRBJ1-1	TGTGCCAGTAGGGGGGACAGAAACACTGAAGCTTTCTTT	CASRGDRNTEAFF
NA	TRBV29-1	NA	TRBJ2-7	TGCAGCGGGGCCCGGGGGTCGACTTACGAGCAGTACTTC	CSGARGSTYEQYF
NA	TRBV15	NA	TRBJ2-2	TGTGCCACCAGCAGGGGATCGGTCGGGGCCGGGGAGCTGTTTTTT	CATSRGSVGAGELFF
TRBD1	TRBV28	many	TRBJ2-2	TGTGCCAGCAGCCATTGGACAGGGGAGGACACCGGGGAGCTGTTTTTT	CASSHWTGEDTGELFF
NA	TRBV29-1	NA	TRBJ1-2	TGCAGCGTTGAAGAACTAAGGGGAGCAGATGGCTACACCTTC	CSVEELRGADGYTF
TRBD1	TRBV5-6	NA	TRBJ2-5	TGTGCCAGCAGCCAAGTCGGACAGGGCGGAGAGACCCAGTACTTC	CASSQVGQGGETQYF
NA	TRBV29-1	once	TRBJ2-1	TGCAGCGTTGTCATGTCGGCCTATGAGCAGTTCTTC	CSVVMSAYEQFF
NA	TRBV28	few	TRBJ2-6	TGTGCCAGCAGCCCCCTGACCGCTGGGGCCAACGTCCTGACTTTC	CASSPLTAGANVLTF
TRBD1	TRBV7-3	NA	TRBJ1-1	TGTGCCAGCAGCCCCTCTCCCGGGACAGGGGTTGTGTCTTTT	CASSPSPGTGVVSF
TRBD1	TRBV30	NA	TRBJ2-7	TGTGCCTGGAAACAGGGGGCGCGTGAGCAGTACTTC	CAWKQGAREQYF
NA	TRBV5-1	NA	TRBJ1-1	TGCGCCAGCAGTCAGCAGGGTAACACTGAAGCTTTCTTT	CASSQQGNTEAFF
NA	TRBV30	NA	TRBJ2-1	TGTGCCTGGACCCAGGGGCGGTGGGAGCAGTTCTTC	CAWTQGRWEQFF
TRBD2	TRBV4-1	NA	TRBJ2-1	TGCGCCAGCAGCCCGGCAGGGACTAGCGGGGGTAATGAGCAGTTCTTC	CASSPAGTSGGNEQFF
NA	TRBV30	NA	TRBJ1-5	TGTGCCTGGAGTGTACGTCAGCCCCAGCATTTT	CAWSVRQPQHF
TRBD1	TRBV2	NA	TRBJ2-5	TGTGCCAGCAGTGAAGCGCTTGGGACAGGGGTGGAGACCCAGTACTTC	CASSEALGTGVETQYF
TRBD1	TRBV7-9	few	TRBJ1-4	TGTGCCAGCAGCACCCTTAAAGGGGGCCATGAAAAACTGTTTTTT	CASSTLKGGHEKLFF
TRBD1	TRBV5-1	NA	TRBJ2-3	TGCGCCAGCAGCCTGGGACAGGGGGCAGATACGCAGTATTTT	CASSLGQGADTQYF
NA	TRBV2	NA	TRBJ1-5	TGTGCCAGCAGTGATTTTGGAGGCAATCAGCCCCTGCATTTT	CASSDFGGNQPLHF
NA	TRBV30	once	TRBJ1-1	TGTGCCTGGAGCGTTAGGGTAAGGAACACTGAAGCTTTCTTT	CAWSVRVRNTEAFF
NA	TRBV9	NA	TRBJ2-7	TGTGCCAGCAGCGTAGACGGAGCCGCCTACGAGCAGTACTTC	CASSVDGAAYEQYF
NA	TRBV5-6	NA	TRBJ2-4	TGTGCCAGCAGCTTGACCGGGACCACCAAAAACATTCAGTACTTC	CASSLTGTTKNIQYF
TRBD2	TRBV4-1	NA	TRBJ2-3	TGCGCCAGCAGCCAAGATCGGGCGGCGGGGGGGTACACAGATACGCAGTATTTT	CASSQDRAAGGYTDTQYF
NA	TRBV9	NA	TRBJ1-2	TGTGCCAGCAGCGTCGAGAACCGGGACACTGGCTATGGCTACACCTTC	CASSVENRDTGYGYTF
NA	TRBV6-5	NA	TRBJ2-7	TGTGCCAGCAGTTACTCGAGGGCCCTCTACGAGCAGTACTTC	CASSYSRALYEQYF
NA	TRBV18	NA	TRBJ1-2	TGTGCCAGCTCACCACAGACGAAGGGAGCGAACTATGGCTACACCTTC	CASSPQTKGANYGYTF
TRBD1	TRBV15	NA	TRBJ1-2	TGTGCCACCAGCAGGGGGACAGGCTATGGCTACACCTTC	CATSRGTGYGYTF
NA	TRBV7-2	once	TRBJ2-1	TGTGCCAGCAGCCCGGATCGGGACAATGAGCAGTTCTTC	CASSPDRDNEQFF
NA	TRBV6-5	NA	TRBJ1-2	TGTGCCAGCAGACCCTGGGAGGGTACGGGTGGCTACACCTTC	CASRPWEGTGGYTF
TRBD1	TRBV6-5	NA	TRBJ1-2	TGTGCCAGCACTGACAGGGCGAAGGGCTATGGCTACACCTTC	CASTDRAKGYGYTF
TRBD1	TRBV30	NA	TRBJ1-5	TGTGCCTGGAGCCTGGGACAGGTCAATCAGCCCCAGCATTTT	CAWSLGQVNQPQHF
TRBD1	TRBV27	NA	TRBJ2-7	TGTGCCAGCAGTCCACGGGACAGACCCTACGAGCAGTACTTC	CASSPRDRPYEQYF
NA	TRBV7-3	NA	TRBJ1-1	TGTGCCAGCAGCTTATCCGGGACGCCGCCGATGAACACTGAAGCTTTCTTT	CASSLSGTPPMNTEAFF
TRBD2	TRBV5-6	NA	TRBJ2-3	TGTGCCAGCAGCTTGCTGTTAGCGGGGGACCTGCTCGGCGATACGCAGTATTTT	CASSLLLAGDLLGDTQYF
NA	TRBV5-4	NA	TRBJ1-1	TGTGCCAGCAGCGGACAAATGAACACTGAAGCTTTCTTT	CASSGQMNTEAFF
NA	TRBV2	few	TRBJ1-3	TGTGCCAGCAGTGCTTCGGGGCGAGGAAACACCATATATTTT	CASSASGRGNTIYF
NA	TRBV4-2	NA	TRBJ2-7	TGTGCCAGCAGCGGAGGGGGTGGGTACTACGAGCAGTACTTC	CASSGGGGYYEQYF
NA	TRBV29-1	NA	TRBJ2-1	TGCAGCGTTGAAGGGAATGGGCAGTTCTTC	CSVEGNGQFF
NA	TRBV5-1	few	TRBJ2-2	TGCGCCAGCAGCTTCACCGGGGAGCTGTTTTTT	CASSFTGELFF
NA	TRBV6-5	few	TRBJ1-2	TGTGCCAGCAGCCGAGGGCAGGGGCAGGGTGGCTACACCTTC	CASSRGQGQGGYTF
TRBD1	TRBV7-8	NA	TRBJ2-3	TGTGCCAGCAGCTTACTCATTGGGCCCACAGGGGATTCAGATACGCAGTATTTT	CASSLLIGPTGDSDTQYF
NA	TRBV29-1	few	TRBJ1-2	TGCAGCGTTGCGCCGACAGGCTTAAACTATGGCTACACCTTC	CSVAPTGLNYGYTF